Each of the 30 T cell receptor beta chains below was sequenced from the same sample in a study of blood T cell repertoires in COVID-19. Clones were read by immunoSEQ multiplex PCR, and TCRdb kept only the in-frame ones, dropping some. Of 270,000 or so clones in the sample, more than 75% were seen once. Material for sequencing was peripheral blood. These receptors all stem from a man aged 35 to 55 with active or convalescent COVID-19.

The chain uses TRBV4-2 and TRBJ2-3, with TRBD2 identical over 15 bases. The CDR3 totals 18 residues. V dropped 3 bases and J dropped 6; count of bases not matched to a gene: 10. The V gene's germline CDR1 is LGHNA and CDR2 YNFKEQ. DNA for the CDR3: TGTGCCAGCAGCCACCGCGGGACTAGCGGGGGGATAGCCGATACGCAGTATTTT. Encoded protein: CASSHRGTSGGIADTQYF.

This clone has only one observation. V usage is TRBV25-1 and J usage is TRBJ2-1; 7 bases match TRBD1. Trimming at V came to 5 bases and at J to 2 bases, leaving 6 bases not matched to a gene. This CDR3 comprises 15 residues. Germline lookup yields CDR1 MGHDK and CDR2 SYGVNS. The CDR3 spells CASSWGRGTYNEQFF. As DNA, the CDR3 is TGTGCCAGCAGTTGGGGCAGGGGGACCTACAATGAGCAGTTCTTC.

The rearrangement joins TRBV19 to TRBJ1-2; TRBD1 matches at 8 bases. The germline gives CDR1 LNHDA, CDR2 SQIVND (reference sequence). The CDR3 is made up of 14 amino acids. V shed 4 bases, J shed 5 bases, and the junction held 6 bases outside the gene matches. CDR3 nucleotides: TGTGCCAGTAGTAGTGGACAGGGAAAGTATGGCTACACCTTC. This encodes CASSSGQGKYGYTF.

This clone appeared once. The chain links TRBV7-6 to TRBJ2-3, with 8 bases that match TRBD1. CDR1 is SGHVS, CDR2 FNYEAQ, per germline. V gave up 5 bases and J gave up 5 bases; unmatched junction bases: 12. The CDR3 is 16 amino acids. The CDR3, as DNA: TGTGCCAGCAGCGCGCCGGGGAGACAGGGGTTAGATACGCAGTATTTT. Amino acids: CASSAPGRQGLDTQYF.

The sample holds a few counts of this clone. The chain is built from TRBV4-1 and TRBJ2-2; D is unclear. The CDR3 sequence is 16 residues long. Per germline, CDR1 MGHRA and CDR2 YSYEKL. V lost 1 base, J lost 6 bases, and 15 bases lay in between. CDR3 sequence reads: CASSQVTLVASGELFF. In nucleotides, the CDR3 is TGCGCCAGCAGCCAAGTCACCTTAGTTGCGTCCGGGGAGCTGTTTTTT.

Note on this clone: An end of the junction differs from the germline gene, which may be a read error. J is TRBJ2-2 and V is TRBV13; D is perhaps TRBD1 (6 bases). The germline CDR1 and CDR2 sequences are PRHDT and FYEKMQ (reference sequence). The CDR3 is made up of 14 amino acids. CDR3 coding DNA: TGTGCCAGCGGCTTAACAGGGTCCGCGGGGGAGCTGTTTTTT. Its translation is CASGLTGSAGELFF.

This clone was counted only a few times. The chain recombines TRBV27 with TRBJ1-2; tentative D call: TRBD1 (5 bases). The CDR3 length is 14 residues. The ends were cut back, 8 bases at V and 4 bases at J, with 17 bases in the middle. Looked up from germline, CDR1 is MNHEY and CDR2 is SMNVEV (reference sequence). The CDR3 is CASGESGHSYGYTF. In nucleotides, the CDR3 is TGTGCCAGCGGGGAATCAGGGCACTCCTATGGCTACACCTTC.

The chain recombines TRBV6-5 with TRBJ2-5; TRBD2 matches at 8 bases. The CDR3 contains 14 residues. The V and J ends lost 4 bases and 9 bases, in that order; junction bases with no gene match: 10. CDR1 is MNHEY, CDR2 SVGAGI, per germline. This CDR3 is CASSSRGREGPQYF. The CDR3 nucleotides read TGTGCCAGCAGTTCCCGGGGACGGGAGGGACCCCAGTACTTC.

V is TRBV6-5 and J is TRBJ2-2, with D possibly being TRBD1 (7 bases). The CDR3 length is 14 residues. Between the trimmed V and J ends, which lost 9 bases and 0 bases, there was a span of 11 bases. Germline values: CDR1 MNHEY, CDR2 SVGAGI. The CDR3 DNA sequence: TGTGCCAGTGCAGGGGGGACGAACACCGGGGAGCTGTTTTTT. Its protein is CASAGGTNTGELFF.

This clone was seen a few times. The CDR3 reads CASSLAGRFAANEQFF. The CDR3 DNA is TGTGCCAGCAGCTTGGCCGGTAGGTTCGCGGCCAATGAGCAGTTCTTC. This sequence joins TRBV5-4 and TRBJ2-1; D call uncertain. The CDR3 is 16 amino acids. Trimming took 0 bases from V and 6 from J, leaving 16 bases between them. Germline-derived CDR1 and CDR2 are SGHNT and YYREEE (reference sequence).

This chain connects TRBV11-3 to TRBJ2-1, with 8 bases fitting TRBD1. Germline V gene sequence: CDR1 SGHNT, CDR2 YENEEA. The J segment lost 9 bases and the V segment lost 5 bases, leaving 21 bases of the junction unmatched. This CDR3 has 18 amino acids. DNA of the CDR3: TGTGCCAGCAGCCCTCGATCGACAGGGGCCGGGGTGGGTGTTGAGCAGTTCTTC. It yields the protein CASSPRSTGAGVGVEQFF.

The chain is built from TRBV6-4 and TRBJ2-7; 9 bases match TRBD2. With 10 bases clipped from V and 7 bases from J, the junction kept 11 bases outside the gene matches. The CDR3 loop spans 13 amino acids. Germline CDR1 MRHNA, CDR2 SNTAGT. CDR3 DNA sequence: TGTGCCACAACAATAGCGGGAGCATATGAGCAGTACTTC. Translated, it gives CATTIAGAYEQYF.

CDR3 region: CASSGTLLAGVTDEQFF. CDR3 in DNA: TGTGCCAGCAGTGGCACCTTACTAGCGGGAGTTACCGATGAGCAGTTCTTC. The V call is TRBV3-1 (or the pseudogene TRBV3-2), the J call TRBJ2-1; 11 nucleotides match TRBD2. This CDR3 is built from 17 residues. The trim removed 6 bases at V and 8 bases at J, leaving 15 bases unmatched. Germline V gene sequence: CDR1 LGHDT, CDR2 YNNKEL (reference sequence).

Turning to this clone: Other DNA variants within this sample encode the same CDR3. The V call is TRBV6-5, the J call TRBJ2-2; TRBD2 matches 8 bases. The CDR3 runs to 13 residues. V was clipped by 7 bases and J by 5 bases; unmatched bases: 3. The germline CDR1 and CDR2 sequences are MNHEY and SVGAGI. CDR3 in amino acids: CASTSGGTGELFF. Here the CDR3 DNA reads TGTGCCAGCACCAGCGGGGGTACCGGGGAGCTGTTTTTT.

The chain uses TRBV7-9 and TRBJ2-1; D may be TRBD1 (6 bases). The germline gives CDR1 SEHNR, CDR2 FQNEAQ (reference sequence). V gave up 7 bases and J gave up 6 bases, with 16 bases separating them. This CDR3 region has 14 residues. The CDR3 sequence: CASNFEGVRNEQFF. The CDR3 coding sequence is TGTGCCAGCAATTTCGAGGGGGTCCGCAATGAGCAGTTCTTC.

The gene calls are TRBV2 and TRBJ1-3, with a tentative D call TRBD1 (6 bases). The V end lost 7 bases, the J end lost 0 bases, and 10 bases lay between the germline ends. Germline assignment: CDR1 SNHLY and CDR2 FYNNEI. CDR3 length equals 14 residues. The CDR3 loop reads CASNRDISGNTIYF. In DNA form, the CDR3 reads TGTGCCAGCAATCGGGACATCTCTGGAAACACCATATATTTT.

CDR3 coding DNA: TGCGCCAGCAGCCAAAAGTCAGGGAACTGGAACACCGGGGAGCTGTTTTTT. Translated: CASSQKSGNWNTGELFF. The J gene is TRBJ2-2, the V gene TRBV4-1; tentatively, D is TRBD1 (5 bases). V dropped 2 bases and J dropped 1 base, with 14 bases sitting between them. This CDR3 contains 17 residues. Germline CDR1 MGHRA, CDR2 YSYEKL.

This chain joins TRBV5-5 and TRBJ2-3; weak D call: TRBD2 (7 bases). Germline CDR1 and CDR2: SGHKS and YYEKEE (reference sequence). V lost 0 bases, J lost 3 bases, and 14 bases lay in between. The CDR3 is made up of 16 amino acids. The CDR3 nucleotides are TGTGCCAGCAGCTTGGCGGTGGGGGGGCTGACAGATACGCAGTATTTT. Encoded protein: CASSLAVGGLTDTQYF.

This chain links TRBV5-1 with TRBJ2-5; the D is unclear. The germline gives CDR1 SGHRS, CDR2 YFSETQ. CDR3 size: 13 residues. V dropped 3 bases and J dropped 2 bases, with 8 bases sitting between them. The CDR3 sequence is CASSYTNQETQYF. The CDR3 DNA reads TGCGCCAGCAGCTATACAAATCAAGAGACCCAGTACTTC.

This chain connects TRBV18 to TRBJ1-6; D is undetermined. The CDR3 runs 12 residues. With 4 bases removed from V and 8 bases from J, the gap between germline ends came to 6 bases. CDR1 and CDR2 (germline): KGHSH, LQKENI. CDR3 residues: CASSHEDSPLHF. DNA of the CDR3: TGTGCCAGCTCACACGAGGATTCACCCCTCCACTTT.

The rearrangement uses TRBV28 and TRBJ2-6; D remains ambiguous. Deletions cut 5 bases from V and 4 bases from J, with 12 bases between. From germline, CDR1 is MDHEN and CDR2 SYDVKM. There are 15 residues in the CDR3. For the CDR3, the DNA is TGTGCCAGCAGTCCCGCGATTGAAGGGGCCAACGTCCTGACTTTC. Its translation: CASSPAIEGANVLTF.

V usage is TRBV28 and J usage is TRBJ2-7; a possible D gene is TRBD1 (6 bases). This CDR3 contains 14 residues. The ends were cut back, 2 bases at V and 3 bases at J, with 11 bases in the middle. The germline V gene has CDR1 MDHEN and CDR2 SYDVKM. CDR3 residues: CASSLNGQNYEQYF. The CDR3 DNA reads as TGTGCCAGCAGTTTAAACGGACAGAACTACGAGCAGTACTTC.

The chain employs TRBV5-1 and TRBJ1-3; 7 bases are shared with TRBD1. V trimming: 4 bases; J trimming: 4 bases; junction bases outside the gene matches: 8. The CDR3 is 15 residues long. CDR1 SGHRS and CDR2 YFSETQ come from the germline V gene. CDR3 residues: CASSPEQGQGNTIYF. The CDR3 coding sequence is TGCGCCAGCAGCCCGGAACAGGGGCAAGGAAACACCATATATTTT.

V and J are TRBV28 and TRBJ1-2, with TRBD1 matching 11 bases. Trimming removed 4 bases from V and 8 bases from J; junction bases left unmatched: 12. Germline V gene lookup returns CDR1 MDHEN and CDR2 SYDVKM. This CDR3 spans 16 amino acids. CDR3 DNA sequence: TGTGCCAGCAGTTCCCGGGGACAGGGGGAAGTTGGCGGCTACACCTTC. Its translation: CASSSRGQGEVGGYTF.

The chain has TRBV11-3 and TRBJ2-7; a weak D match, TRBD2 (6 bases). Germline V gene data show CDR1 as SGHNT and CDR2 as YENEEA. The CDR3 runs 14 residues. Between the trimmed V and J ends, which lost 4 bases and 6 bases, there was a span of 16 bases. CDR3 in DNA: TGTGCCAGCAGCTCGGGTGGGACTTTATTCGAGCAGTACTTC. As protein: CASSSGGTLFEQYF.

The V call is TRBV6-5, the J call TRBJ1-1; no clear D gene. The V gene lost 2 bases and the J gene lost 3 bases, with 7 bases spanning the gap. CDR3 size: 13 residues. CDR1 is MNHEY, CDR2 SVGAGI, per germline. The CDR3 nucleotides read TGTGCCAGCAGTTACAACGAGGACACTGAAGCTTTCTTT. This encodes CASSYNEDTEAFF.

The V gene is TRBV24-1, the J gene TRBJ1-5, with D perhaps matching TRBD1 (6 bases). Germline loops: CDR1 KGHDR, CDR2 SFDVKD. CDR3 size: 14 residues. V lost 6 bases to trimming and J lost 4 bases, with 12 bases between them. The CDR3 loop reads CATSSYRENQPQHF. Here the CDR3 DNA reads TGTGCCACCAGTTCGTACAGGGAGAATCAGCCCCAGCATTTT.

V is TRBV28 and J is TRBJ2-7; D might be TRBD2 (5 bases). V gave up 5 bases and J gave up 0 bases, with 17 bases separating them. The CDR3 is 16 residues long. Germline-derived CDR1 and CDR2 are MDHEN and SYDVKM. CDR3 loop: CASSPLPGLASYEQYF. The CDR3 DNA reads TGTGCCAGCAGTCCTCTGCCCGGACTCGCCTCCTACGAGCAGTACTTC.

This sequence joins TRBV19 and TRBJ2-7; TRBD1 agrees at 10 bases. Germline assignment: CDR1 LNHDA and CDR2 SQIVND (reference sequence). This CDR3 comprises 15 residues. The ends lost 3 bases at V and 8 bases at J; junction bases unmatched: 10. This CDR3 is CASSITTGGRLKQYF. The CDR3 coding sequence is TGTGCCAGTAGTATCACGACAGGGGGCCGCCTCAAGCAGTACTTC. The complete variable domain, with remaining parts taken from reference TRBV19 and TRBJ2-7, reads DGGITQSPKYLFRKEGQNVTLSCEQNLNHDAMYWYRQDPGQGLRLIYYSQIVNDFQKGDIAEGYSVSREKKESFPLTVTSAQKNPTAFYLCASSITTGGRLKQYFGPGTRLTVT.

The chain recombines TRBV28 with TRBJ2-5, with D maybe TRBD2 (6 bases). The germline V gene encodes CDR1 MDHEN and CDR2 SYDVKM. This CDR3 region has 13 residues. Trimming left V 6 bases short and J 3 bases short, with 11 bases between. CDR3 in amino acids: CASSGTLKETQYF. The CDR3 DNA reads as TGTGCCAGCAGCGGGACTCTCAAAGAGACCCAGTACTTC.